One and the same sample provided the 25 T cell receptor beta chains below, sequenced in a study of cytomegalovirus exposure and HLA in healthy donors. PCR amplification relied on 60 Vbeta primers (plus 13 Jbeta primers). Assay: immunoSEQ multiplex PCR; the TCRdb copy retains only in-frame clones and omits some. The top ten clones hold 1.5% of a sample with about 120,000 clones, roughly 80% of them seen once. What was sequenced was PBMCs. These receptor sequences come from a woman under 30 in good health and CMV-seronegative.

CDR3 in amino acids: CASSGRGLRGTEAFF. CDR3 sequence (DNA): TGTGCCAGCAGCGGCCGAGGGCTCCGGGGTACTGAAGCTTTCTTT. This chain links TRBV5-4 with TRBJ1-1; unclear D gene. In germline, CDR1 is SGHNT, CDR2 YYREEE (reference sequence). CDR3 length equals 15 residues. V dropped 4 bases and J dropped 5 bases, with 18 bases sitting between them. The entire variable domain, with the rest obtained from reference TRBV5-4 and TRBJ1-1, is as follows: ETGVTQSPTHLIKTRGQQVTLRCSSQSGHNTVSWYQQALGQGPQFIFQYYREEENGRGNFPPRFSGLQFPNYSSELNVNALELDDSALYLCASSGRGLRGTEAFFGQGTRLTVV.

The rearrangement links TRBV5-1 to TRBJ2-1; 11 nucleotides align to TRBD1. Germline V lookup: CDR1 SGHRS, CDR2 YFSETQ. This CDR3 comprises 14 residues. V shed 6 bases, J shed 6 bases, and the junction held 5 bases outside the gene matches. CDR3 amino acids: CASKQGQGGNEQFF. The CDR3 DNA sequence: TGCGCCAGCAAACAGGGACAGGGGGGCAATGAGCAGTTCTTC.

Written as DNA, the CDR3 is TGTGCCAGCAGCCTCCGGGACAGACCTAACTATGGCTACACCTTC. Encoded protein: CASSLRDRPNYGYTF. The chain is built from TRBV5-6 and TRBJ1-2; 7 bases are a match to TRBD1. The germline gives CDR1 SGHDT, CDR2 YYEEEE. CDR3 length: 15 amino acids. Unmatched junction bases numbered 6, after V lost 4 bases and J lost 0 bases.

This rearrangement joins TRBV19 to TRBJ1-1, with 9 bases aligning to TRBD1. CDR3 length equals 16 residues. Germline CDR1 LNHDA, CDR2 SQIVND (reference sequence). After removal of 5 bases from V and 1 base from J, the junction contained 8 bases not matched to a gene. The CDR3 sequence: CASSRSRTGANTEAFF. CDR3 sequence (DNA): TGTGCCAGTAGTCGTAGTCGGACAGGGGCGAACACTGAAGCTTTCTTT.

This chain connects TRBV11-2 to TRBJ1-1, with 8 bases lining up with TRBD1. This CDR3 spans 16 amino acids. V trimming: 5 bases; J trimming: 0 bases; junction bases outside the gene matches: 8. Germline V gene lookup returns CDR1 SGHAT and CDR2 FQNNGV. The CDR3: CASSQRQGTMNTEAFF. The CDR3 nucleotides read TGTGCCAGCAGCCAACGACAGGGGACCATGAACACTGAAGCTTTCTTT.

The rearrangement links TRBV15 to TRBJ1-1; D unclear. V dropped 0 bases and J dropped 8 bases, with 10 bases sitting between them. The CDR3 is made up of 13 amino acids. Per germline, CDR1 LNHNV and CDR2 YYDKDF (reference sequence). CDR3 region: CATSRDWYGEAFF. The CDR3 DNA is TGTGCCACCAGCAGAGACTGGTACGGGGAAGCTTTCTTT. Variable domain in full (rest from reference TRBV15 and TRBJ1-1): DAMVIQNPRYQVTQFGKPVTLSCSQTLNHNVMYWYQQKSSQAPKLLFHYYDKDFNNEADTPDNFQSRRPNTSFCFLDIRSPGLGDTAMYLCATSRDWYGEAFFGQGTRLTVV.

The V gene is TRBV2, the J gene TRBJ1-5; D possibly corresponds to TRBD1 (6 bases). Trimming removed 2 bases at V and 7 bases at J, with 6 bases between. The CDR3 has 12 residues. CDR1 is SNHLY and CDR2 is FYNNEI in the germline V gene. The CDR3: CASSEQGQPQHF. The DNA for the CDR3 is TGTGCCAGCAGTGAACAGGGGCAGCCCCAGCATTTT.

The chain has TRBV11-3 and TRBJ2-1, with TRBD2 identical over 14 bases. Germline assignment: CDR1 SGHNT and CDR2 YENEEA. Trimming removed 1 base from V and 7 bases from J; junction bases left unmatched: 15. CDR3 length equals 20 residues. CDR3: CASSLAPGTSGSRSTNEQFF. The CDR3 DNA is TGTGCCAGCAGCTTAGCACCCGGGACTAGCGGGAGTCGGTCGACAAATGAGCAGTTCTTC.

The chain uses TRBV5-1 and TRBJ1-1, with 9 bases identical to TRBD1. The ends lost 4 bases at V and 1 base at J; junction bases unmatched: 8. The germline V gene has CDR1 SGHRS and CDR2 YFSETQ. This CDR3 has 16 residues. Here the CDR3 reads CASSNDRGYGNTEAFF. CDR3 DNA sequence: TGCGCCAGCAGCAATGACAGGGGGTACGGGAACACTGAAGCTTTCTTT.

The V call is TRBV5-6, the J call TRBJ2-5, with D unclear. CDR1 and CDR2 from the germline V gene are SGHDT and YYEEEE. V was cut by 3 bases and J by 0 bases, with 15 bases left in between. This CDR3 has 16 residues. The CDR3 DNA sequence: TGTGCCAGCAGCTCAAGGCAACGGGTGTACCAAGAGACCCAGTACTTC. Translated, it gives CASSSRQRVYQETQYF.

The table lists this clone with a few counts. The rearrangement joins TRBV7-9 to TRBJ1-3; TRBD1 is a possible D gene (6 bases). The germline V and J ends were trimmed by 0 bases and 3 bases, with 12 bases remaining between them. The CDR3 has 16 amino acids. Germline lookup yields CDR1 SEHNR and CDR2 FQNEAQ (reference sequence). The CDR3 DNA reads as TGTGCCAGCAGCTTAGCGGCGGGGGCGGATGGAAACACCATATATTTT. It specifies CASSLAAGADGNTIYF.

The chain employs TRBV6-6 and TRBJ2-1; 9 nucleotides align to TRBD2. This CDR3 is 14 amino acids long. The V gene's germline CDR1 is MNHNY and CDR2 SVGAGI (reference sequence). Trimming cost V 8 bases and J 10 bases; bases outside gene matches: 12. The CDR3 region has the DNA TGTGCCAGCGAAATGCGGGGACTAGCCGTAGAGCAGTTCTTC. Translation gives CASEMRGLAVEQFF.

This chain uses TRBV19 with TRBJ2-5; D unclear. Trimming removed 10 bases at V and 5 bases at J, with 11 bases between. The CDR3 has 11 amino acids. The V gene's germline CDR1 is LNHDA and CDR2 SQIVND (reference sequence). CDR3 protein: CATAAGETQYF. CDR3 coding DNA: TGTGCCACCGCGGCCGGGGAGACCCAGTACTTC.

The chain carries TRBV6-1 and TRBJ1-4; possible D gene TRBD1, 6 bases. CDR3 length: 16 residues. CDR1 MNHNS and CDR2 SASEGT come from the germline V gene. With 1 base removed from V and 14 bases from J, the gap between germline ends came to 23 bases. The CDR3 nucleotides read TGTGCCAGCAGTGAAGAGCAGCAGGGGCCTCTAAATGGGCTGTTTTTT. It translates to CASSEEQQGPLNGLFF.

This clone came up once. The same CDR3 is also encoded by other DNA sequences in this sample. The rearrangement uses TRBV7-9 and TRBJ1-2; TRBD1 agrees at 12 bases. The germline V gene has CDR1 SEHNR and CDR2 FQNEAQ (reference sequence). The CDR3 is 14 residues long. Trimming took 3 bases from V and 8 from J; bases not matched to a gene: 4. CDR3 residues: CASSLGQGAGGYTF. As DNA, the CDR3 is TGTGCCAGCAGCTTGGGACAGGGGGCTGGCGGCTACACCTTC. The full variable domain, its missing parts supplied by reference TRBV7-9 and TRBJ1-2, is DTGVSQNPRHKITKRGQNVTFRCDPISEHNRLYWYRQTLGQGPEFLTYFQNEAQLEKSRLLSDRFSAERPKGSFSTLEIQRTEQGDSAMYLCASSLGQGAGGYTFGSGTRLTVV.

The rearrangement links TRBV29-1 to TRBJ2-3, with 10 bases aligning to TRBD2. Trimming at V came to 7 bases and at J to 0 bases, leaving 7 bases not matched to a gene. Germline CDR1 and CDR2: SQVTM and ANQGSEA. CDR3 length: 15 residues. As DNA, the CDR3 is TGCAGCGCCACTAGCGGGGTGGCGAGCACAGATACGCAGTATTTT. Its translation: CSATSGVASTDTQYF.

This clone is a singleton in its sample. The chain uses TRBV19 and TRBJ1-5; 8 bases agree with TRBD1. The CDR3 runs 13 residues. The V segment lost 7 bases and the J segment 6 bases; nucleotides outside the gene matches: 5. Germline V gene sequence: CDR1 LNHDA, CDR2 SQIVND (reference sequence). The CDR3 region has the DNA TGTGCCAGTATAGACCAGGGGGCTCAGCCCCAGCATTTT. This sequence encodes CASIDQGAQPQHF. Full variable domain (remainder filled in from reference TRBV19 and TRBJ1-5): DGGITQSPKYLFRKEGQNVTLSCEQNLNHDAMYWYRQDPGQGLRLIYYSQIVNDFQKGDIAEGYSVSREKKESFPLTVTSAQKNPTAFYLCASIDQGAQPQHFGDGTRLSIL.

The chain carries TRBV7-2 and TRBJ1-2; D may be TRBD1 (5 bases). V dropped 8 bases and J dropped 3 bases, with 16 bases sitting between them. Germline CDR1 SGHTA, CDR2 FQGNSA. The CDR3 sequence is 14 residues long. For the CDR3, the DNA is TGTGCCAGCGGACCCCGACAGATTTACTATGGCTACACCTTC. This translates into CASGPRQIYYGYTF. The full variable domain, with the rest looked up from reference TRBV7-2 and TRBJ1-2, is GAGVSQSPSNKVTEKGKDVELRCDPISGHTALYWYRQSLGQGLEFLIYFQGNSAPDKSGLPSDRFSAERTGGSVSTLTIQRTQQEDSAVYLCASGPRQIYYGYTFGSGTRLTVV.

A remark on this clone: A junction end diverges from the germline sequence, so it may reflect a read error. V gene TRBV30 combines with J gene TRBJ1-2; the D gene is possibly TRBD1 (6 bases). CDR3 size: 13 residues. Germline values: CDR1 GTSNPN, CDR2 SVGIG (reference sequence). CDR3 nucleotides: TGTGCCTGGAGTGTACAGGGCCTCGGAGGCTGCACCTTC. Residues: CAWSVQGLGGCTF.

This chain links TRBV29-1 with TRBJ1-2; no reliable D call. Trimming removed 2 bases at V and 7 bases at J, with 8 bases between. Per germline, CDR1 SQVTM and CDR2 ANQGSEA. This CDR3 spans 11 amino acids. CDR3 DNA: TGCAGCGTTGAACGACTTTCTGGCTACACCTTC. Translated, it gives CSVERLSGYTF.

The chain uses TRBV5-4 and TRBJ2-7, with 7 bases identical to TRBD2. The V and J ends lost 2 bases and 3 bases, in that order; junction bases with no gene match: 11. CDR3 length: 16 amino acids. Germline V gives CDR1 SGHNT, CDR2 YYREEE (reference sequence). For the CDR3, the DNA is TGTGCCAGCAGCTTTGGGGCAGGAGGGAGGGGCTACGAGCAGTACTTC. This sequence encodes CASSFGAGGRGYEQYF.

The chain is built from TRBV6-1 and TRBJ1-6, with TRBD1 matching over 8 bases. Trimming at V came to 8 bases and at J to 4 bases, leaving 7 bases not matched to a gene. The CDR3 consists of 15 residues. CDR1 and CDR2 from the germline V gene are MNHNS and SASEGT. The CDR3 loop is CASGFQGAYNSPLHF. In DNA, the CDR3 is TGTGCCAGCGGTTTTCAGGGGGCATATAATTCACCCCTCCACTTT.

V gene TRBV10-3 combines with J gene TRBJ1-5, with 7 positions matching TRBD1. Germline V lookup: CDR1 ENHRY, CDR2 SYGVKD. Germline trimming cut 4 bases from V and 12 bases from J; bases unmatched to any gene: 6. The CDR3 is 12 amino acids. CDR3 in amino acids: CAISVQGDCQHF. CDR3 nucleotides: TGTGCCATCAGTGTGCAGGGGGACTGCCAGCATTTT.

This chain uses TRBV5-5 with TRBJ1-2, with 8 bases aligning to TRBD1. There are 15 residues in the CDR3. Germline CDR1 is SGHKS and CDR2 is YYEKEE (reference sequence). The V and J ends lost 0 bases and 2 bases, in that order; junction bases with no gene match: 3. The CDR3 spells CASSLDPGGNYGYTF. Here the CDR3 DNA reads TGTGCCAGCAGCTTGGATCCAGGGGGCAACTATGGCTACACCTTC.

As for this clone: Other DNA sequences from this sample encode an identical CDR3 as well. The chain has TRBV7-9 and TRBJ1-1, with D possibly TRBD1 on 5 matching bases. In germline, CDR1 is SEHNR, CDR2 FQNEAQ (reference sequence). V gave up 2 bases and J gave up 2 bases, with 9 bases separating them. The CDR3 spans 14 residues. As DNA, the CDR3 is TGTGCCAGCAGCTTAACAGGCCTTAACACTGAAGCTTTCTTT. Amino acid sequence: CASSLTGLNTEAFF.